One sample yielded the 13 T cell receptor beta chains listed below, sequenced in a study of cytomegalovirus exposure and HLA in healthy donors. The PCR used 60 Vbeta and 13 Jbeta primers. Clones were read by immunoSEQ multiplex PCR, and TCRdb kept only the in-frame ones, dropping some. The sample yields 150,000 to 200,000 clones, about 76% seen once. The sample was PBMCs. The receptors were sampled from a woman in her fifties or sixties in good health and CMV-seronegative.

J is TRBJ1-4 and V is TRBV19; D unresolved. The CDR3 has 13 amino acids. With 3 bases removed from V and 8 bases from J, the gap between germline ends came to 10 bases. CDR1 and CDR2 (germline): LNHDA, SQIVND (reference sequence). CDR3 bases: TGTGCCAGTAGTATCGAGGTCGGGGAAAAACTGTTTTTT. It specifies CASSIEVGEKLFF.

As for this clone: Other DNA sequences in this sample translate to the same CDR3. The chain has TRBV7-2 and TRBJ2-3, with TRBD2 as a possible D gene (7 bases). V was trimmed by 1 base and J by 4 bases, leaving 9 bases between them. This CDR3 is 14 amino acids long. Germline CDR1 and CDR2: SGHTA and FQGNSA. CDR3 DNA: TGTGCCAGCAGCTTAGGGGGGGGCCCAGATACGCAGTATTTT. This sequence encodes CASSLGGGPDTQYF.

V is TRBV28 and J is TRBJ2-7; weak D call: TRBD2 (6 bases). V lost 4 bases, J lost 4 bases, and 14 bases lay in between. CDR3 length: 14 residues. CDR1 and CDR2 (germline): MDHEN, SYDVKM. CDR3 loop: CASSSPGLKYEQYF. CDR3 in DNA: TGTGCCAGCAGTTCGCCGGGACTGAAGTACGAGCAGTACTTC.

The chain recombines TRBV20-1 with TRBJ1-1; TRBD1 agrees at 10 bases. The CDR3 is 10 residues long. Germline CDR1 DFQATT, CDR2 SNEGSKA (reference sequence). CDR3 coding DNA: TGCAGAGGACAGGGGGTATATGCTTTCTTT. Translated: CRGQGVYAFF.

This clone has only a few counts. The chain employs TRBV5-5 and TRBJ1-3; TRBD1 matches at 7 bases. V was clipped by 6 bases and J by 3 bases; unmatched bases: 9. The CDR3 contains 15 residues. Germline V gene sequence: CDR1 SGHKS, CDR2 YYEKEE (reference sequence). CDR3 bases: TGTGCCAGCAAGACGGGACAGTCGGATGGAAACACCATATATTTT. Its protein product is CASKTGQSDGNTIYF.

This chain joins TRBV6-5 and TRBJ2-5; possibly TRBD2 for D (6 bases). CDR1 is MNHEY and CDR2 is SVGAGI in the germline V gene. The V gene lost 0 bases and the J gene lost 11 bases, with 16 bases spanning the gap. This CDR3 spans 14 amino acids. CDR3 loop: CASSYSGTDGKQYF. The CDR3, as DNA: TGTGCCAGCAGTTACTCCGGGACTGATGGCAAGCAGTACTTC.

The V call is TRBV11-2, the J call TRBJ1-4; D is unresolved. The germline V and J ends were trimmed by 1 base and 3 bases, with 9 bases remaining between them. The germline gives CDR1 SGHAT, CDR2 FQNNGV. The CDR3 consists of 15 residues. The CDR3 sequence: CASSLGLRSNEKLFF. CDR3 nucleotides: TGTGCCAGCAGCTTAGGATTGCGATCTAATGAAAAACTGTTTTTT.

The chain employs TRBV30 and TRBJ2-7; 10 positions agree with TRBD2. The V gene end was trimmed by 2 bases and the J gene end by 1 base; junction bases not matched to a gene: 20. CDR1 GTSNPN and CDR2 SVGIG come from the germline V gene (reference sequence). The CDR3 spans 20 residues. In DNA, the CDR3 is TGTGCCTGGAGTCCCCCTTCCGGGACTAGCGCCCGACCAAGTTCCTACGAGCAGTACTTC. Amino acids: CAWSPPSGTSARPSSYEQYF.

This chain links TRBV5-5 with TRBJ1-1; 7 nucleotides match TRBD1. V lost 6 bases to trimming and J lost 5 bases; unmatched junction nucleotides: 10. The germline gives CDR1 SGHKS, CDR2 YYEKEE (reference sequence). This CDR3 comprises 14 residues. The CDR3 DNA sequence: TGTGCCAGCACCCCCCTACAGGGGAGAACTGAAGCTTTCTTT. It yields the protein CASTPLQGRTEAFF.

The V gene is TRBV5-1, the J gene TRBJ2-2; 9 nucleotides agree with TRBD1. Trimming removed 4 bases from V and 3 bases from J; junction bases left unmatched: 4. This CDR3 is 15 amino acids long. Germline CDR1 SGHRS, CDR2 YFSETQ. Written as DNA, the CDR3 is TGCGCCAGCAGCGCGGGACAGGGTGACACCGGGGAGCTGTTTTTT. Translation: CASSAGQGDTGELFF.

The rearrangement links TRBV7-9 to TRBJ2-2; 10 bases are shared with TRBD2. The germline V gene encodes CDR1 SEHNR and CDR2 FQNEAQ (reference sequence). The ends lost 8 bases at V and 5 bases at J; junction bases unmatched: 11. There are 16 residues in the CDR3. In DNA, the CDR3 is TGTGCCAGCTCACCAGCGGGGGGGGCACGAACCGGGGAGCTGTTTTTT. Its protein is CASSPAGGARTGELFF.

This clone was picked up one time. The rearrangement joins TRBV29-1 to TRBJ2-1; the match to TRBD2 covers 15 bases. Germline values: CDR1 SQVTM, CDR2 ANQGSEA. The V and J ends lost 7 bases and 9 bases, in that order; junction bases with no gene match: 16. CDR3 length: 17 amino acids. CDR3 nucleotide sequence: TGCAGCGCCGCGAATATCGGGACTAGCGGGAGGTCTGGTGAGCAGTTCTTC. Its translation: CSAANIGTSGRSGEQFF.

The chain links TRBV5-5 to TRBJ1-5; D possibly corresponds to TRBD1 (5 bases). The germline gives CDR1 SGHKS, CDR2 YYEKEE (reference sequence). V lost 0 bases, J lost 9 bases, and 16 bases lay in between. The CDR3 runs 15 residues. CDR3 coding DNA: TGTGCCAGCAGCTTGGGGGGGGAGGGCCTAGGGCCCCAGCATTTT. Its protein product is CASSLGGEGLGPQHF.